These T cell receptor beta chains were read from a single sample in a study of blood T cell repertoires in COVID-19. Method: immunoSEQ multiplex PCR; TCRdb's copy keeps in-frame clones and lacks some. This repertoire shows fewer than 250,000 clones, over 75% found once; its top ten account for about an eighth. The source material was peripheral blood. The source of these receptors is a woman aged 45-65 years with acute or convalescent COVID-19. Both conserved end residues are part of each CDR3. The D gene is left open where the match is weak. Size is stated for part of the rows, as once, few or many counts, or as a class when the clone is expanded.

j_call | clone_size | d_call | v_call | cdr3_aa | cdr3_nt
TRBJ2-3 | NA | NA | TRBV15 | CATKLSTSTDTQYF | TGTGCCACCAAGCTTTCTACCAGCACAGATACGCAGTATTTT
TRBJ2-5 | NA | NA | TRBV5-8 | CASSTRGVKTQYF | TGTGCCAGCAGCACCAGGGGAGTAAAGACCCAGTACTTC
TRBJ2-1 | few | NA | TRBV5-6 | CASSFLDLGGEQFF | TGTGCCAGCAGCTTTCTCGACTTGGGGGGTGAGCAGTTCTTC
TRBJ2-7 | few | TRBD2 | TRBV6-2/TRBV6-3 | CASSDLQRGSSYEQYF | TGTGCCAGCAGCGACCTCCAGCGGGGGAGCTCCTACGAGCAGTACTTC
TRBJ2-2 | once | TRBD2 | TRBV7-8 | CASHTGGPGTGELFF | TGTGCCAGCCACACGGGGGGGCCGGGCACCGGGGAGCTGTTTTTT
TRBJ1-3 | NA | NA | TRBV29-1 | CSVFRGNTIYF | TGCAGCGTTTTCCGGGGAAACACCATATATTTT
TRBJ2-3 | NA | TRBD2 | TRBV5-6 | CASSLFSTSGTDTQYF | TGTGCCAGCAGCTTGTTCTCGACTAGCGGGACTGATACGCAGTATTTT
TRBJ2-7 | NA | NA | TRBV7-9 | CASSQGGRTFSYEQYF | TGTGCCAGCAGCCAGGGGGGCCGGACATTCTCCTACGAGCAGTACTTC
TRBJ1-2 | NA | TRBD1 | TRBV24-1 | CATSGSDGQGRTKGYTF | TGTGCCACCAGTGGTTCCGACGGACAGGGCAGGACTAAGGGCTACACCTTC
TRBJ2-7 | NA | TRBD1 | TRBV3-1/TRBV3-2 | CASSHRDRGEQYF | TGTGCCAGCAGCCACAGAGACAGGGGCGAGCAGTACTTC
TRBJ2-7 | NA | TRBD2 | TRBV3-1/TRBV3-2 | CASSQPPQSGMTWQYF | TGTGCCAGCAGCCAACCTCCTCAAAGCGGGATGACTTGGCAGTACTTC
TRBJ2-3 | NA | NA | TRBV25-1 | CASSDHYGPASVARTQYF | TGTGCCAGCAGTGATCATTACGGGCCCGCAAGTGTAGCGAGAACGCAGTATTTT
TRBJ1-1 | NA | NA | TRBV9 | CASSVGQMNTEAFF | TGTGCCAGCAGCGTAGGACAGATGAACACTGAAGCTTTCTTT
TRBJ2-6 | NA | NA | TRBV5-4 | CASQQASGANVLTF | TGTGCCAGCCAACAGGCCTCTGGGGCCAACGTCCTGACTTTC